The present T cell receptor (beta chain) was sequenced within a study of shared T cell receptors in the human thymus. CDR3 length equals 17 residues. Germline assignment: CDR1 SEHNR and CDR2 FQNEAQ (reference sequence). V lost 1 base to trimming and J lost 6 bases; unmatched junction nucleotides: 8. Only in-frame clones appear in the TCRdb table, and some are missing; sequencing was by immunoSEQ multiplex PCR. The table lists about 380,000 clones, more than 85% of them singletons. The J gene is TRBJ2-3, the V gene TRBV7-9, with 12 bases lining up with TRBD1. The specimen was thymocytes. This clonotype originated in a human donor. As DNA, the CDR3 is TGTGCCAGCAGCTTAGAATTTCGGGACAGGGGGCTTGATACGCAGTATTTT. Protein: CASSLEFRDRGLDTQYF.